Listed below are T cell receptor beta chains from one sample, sequenced in a study of spatial heterogeneity in lung cancer. Each CDR3 protein is one row after TCRdb ran MiXCR on the 5' RACE reads. Among 40,000 to 55,000 distinct CDR3 sequences listed, approximately 7% were seen once. The specimen was PBMCs, collected at surgery. The origin of the receptors is a female donor with early-stage non-small cell lung cancer. CDR3s include the opening cysteine and the closing phenylalanine or tryptophan. Fields, in order: clone size, J gene, D gene, V gene, CDR3 DNA, CDR3 protein. A D gene is named only where the DNA matches it firmly. The size of a clone is reported for some rows only, either as once, few or many, or as a class for expanded clones.

many	TRBJ2-3	-	TRBV2	TGTGCCAGCAGTGCGAAGGTGATCAGCACAGATACGCAGTATTTT	CASSAKVISTDTQYF
many	TRBJ2-6	-	TRBV29-1	TGCAGCGTTGGGATCTCCTCTGGGGCCAACGTCCTGACTTTC	CSVGISSGANVLTF
-	TRBJ1-3	TRBD1	TRBV29-1	TGCAGCCGTCCGGGACAAGGGACAGTGCGCTCTGGAAACACCATATATTTT	CSRPGQGTVRSGNTIYF
many	TRBJ1-4	-	TRBV29-1	TGCAGCGTTACAGGGAATGCTAATGAAAAACTGTTTTTT	CSVTGNANEKLFF
few	TRBJ2-2	TRBD2	TRBV20-1	TGCAGTGCTATTAGCGGGGCAAGCACCGGGGAGCTGTTTTTT	CSAISGASTGELFF
many	TRBJ1-2	-	TRBV18	TGTGCCAGCTCACCAGTAATCGGAATAGGCGATGGCTACACCTTC	CASSPVIGIGDGYTF
many	TRBJ1-2	-	TRBV12-3/TRBV12-4	TGTGCCAGCAGTCCGGACAGCCTCTATGGCTACACCTTC	CASSPDSLYGYTF
many	TRBJ2-1	TRBD2	TRBV7-2	TGTGCCAGCAGCTTAGGTGCTAGCGGGGGATTCTCCTACAATGAGCAGTTCTTC	CASSLGASGGFSYNEQFF
many	TRBJ2-7	TRBD1	TRBV25-1	TGTGCCAGCAGTGGGGACAGGGGGAAGTACGAGCAGTACTTC	CASSGDRGKYEQYF
-	TRBJ1-1	-	TRBV6-5	TGTGCCAGCAGTGAGGAGGACAGCGGGCAGGCTGAAGCTTTCTTT	CASSEEDSGQAEAFF
many	TRBJ1-2	TRBD1	TRBV9	TGTGCCAGCAGCGAGGGACAGAACTATGGCTACACCTTC	CASSEGQNYGYTF
few	TRBJ2-6	-	TRBV5-1	TGCGCCAGCAGCTGGGGTCCCTCTGGGGCCAACGTCCTGACTTTC	CASSWGPSGANVLTF
many	TRBJ1-1	-	TRBV5-1	TGCGCCAGCAGCTTGGGAAGGGGAGCAGGGGCGGATACTGAAGCTTTCTTT	CASSLGRGAGADTEAFF
many	TRBJ2-3	-	TRBV29-1	TGCAGCCTTAGGGGCACAGATACGCAGTATTTT	CSLRGTDTQYF
-	TRBJ2-7	TRBD1	TRBV12-3/TRBV12-4	TGTGCCAGCGTCCTTCTCCCGGGACAGGGACTCGAGCAGTACTTC	CASVLLPGQGLEQYF
many	TRBJ2-3	TRBD2	TRBV2	TGTGCCAGCTCAGGGACTAGAAATACGCAGTATTTT	CASSGTRNTQYF
once	TRBJ1-2	-	TRBV6-2/TRBV6-3	TGTGCCAGCGGGGACTATGGCTACACCTTC	CASGDYGYTF
many	TRBJ2-1	TRBD2	TRBV7-2	TGTGCCAGCAGCTCAGCGGGGGCCTCCTACAATGAGCAGTTCTTC	CASSSAGASYNEQFF
many	TRBJ1-1	-	TRBV5-1	TGCGCCAGCAGCCAAGTAGGAGGGACTGAAGCTTTCTTT	CASSQVGGTEAFF
few	TRBJ1-2	TRBD1	TRBV20-1	TGCAGTGCCCAACATCAACCGGGACAGGGGCCCGATGGCTACACCTTC	CSAQHQPGQGPDGYTF
-	TRBJ2-3	TRBD1	TRBV3-1	TGTGCCAGCAGCCAAACAGGGGGACCAGATACGCAGTATTTT	CASSQTGGPDTQYF
many	TRBJ1-3	-	TRBV18	TGTGCCAGCTCACCGCAGGGTTCTGGAAACACCATATATTTT	CASSPQGSGNTIYF
few	TRBJ1-2	TRBD1	TRBV6-2/TRBV6-3	TGTGCCAGCAGTGGGATGGGACAGGGGAAGGCGCGTGGCTACACCTTC	CASSGMGQGKARGYTF